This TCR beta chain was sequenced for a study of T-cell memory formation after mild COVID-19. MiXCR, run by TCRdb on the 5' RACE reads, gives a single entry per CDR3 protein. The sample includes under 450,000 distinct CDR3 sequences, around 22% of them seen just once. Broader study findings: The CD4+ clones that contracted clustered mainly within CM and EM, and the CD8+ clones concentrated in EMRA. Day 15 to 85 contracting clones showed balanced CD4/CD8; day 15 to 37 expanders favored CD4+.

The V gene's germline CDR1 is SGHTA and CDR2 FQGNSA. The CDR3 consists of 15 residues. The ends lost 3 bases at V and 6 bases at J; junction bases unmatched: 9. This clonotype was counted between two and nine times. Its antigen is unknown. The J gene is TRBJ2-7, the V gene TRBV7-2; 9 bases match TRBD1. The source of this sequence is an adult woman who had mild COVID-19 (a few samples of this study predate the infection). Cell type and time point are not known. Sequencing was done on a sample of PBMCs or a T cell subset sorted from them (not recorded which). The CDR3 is CASSFTTGGASEQYF. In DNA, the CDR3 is TGTGCCAGCAGCTTTACGACAGGGGGGGCCTCCGAGCAGTACTTC.